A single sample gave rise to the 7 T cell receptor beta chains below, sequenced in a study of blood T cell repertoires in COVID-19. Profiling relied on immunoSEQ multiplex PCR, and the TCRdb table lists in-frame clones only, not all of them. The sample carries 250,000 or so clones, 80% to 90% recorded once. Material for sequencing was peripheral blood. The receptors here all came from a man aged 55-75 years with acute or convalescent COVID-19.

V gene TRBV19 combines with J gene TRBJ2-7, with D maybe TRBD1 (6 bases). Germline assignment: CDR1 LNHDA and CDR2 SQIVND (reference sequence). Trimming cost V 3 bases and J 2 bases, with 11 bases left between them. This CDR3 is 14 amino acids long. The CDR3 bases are TGTGCCAGTAGTATGGGACACGCTACCTACGAGCAGTACTTC. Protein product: CASSMGHATYEQYF.

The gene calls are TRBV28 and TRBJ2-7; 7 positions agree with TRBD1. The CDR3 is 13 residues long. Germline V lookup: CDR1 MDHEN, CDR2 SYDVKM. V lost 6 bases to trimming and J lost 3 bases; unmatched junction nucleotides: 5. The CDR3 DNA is TGTGCCAGCAGCATCACAGGGGTCTACGAGCAGTACTTC. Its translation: CASSITGVYEQYF.

The CDR3, as DNA: TGCGCCAGCAGCTCACAGGGTGGCGGGAGCTCCTACGAGCAGTACTTC. As protein: CASSSQGGGSSYEQYF. The rearrangement joins TRBV5-1 to TRBJ2-7, with TRBD2 as a possible D gene (7 bases). The germline V and J ends were trimmed by 3 bases and 0 bases, with 16 bases remaining between them. The CDR3 runs to 16 residues. Germline lookup yields CDR1 SGHRS and CDR2 YFSETQ.

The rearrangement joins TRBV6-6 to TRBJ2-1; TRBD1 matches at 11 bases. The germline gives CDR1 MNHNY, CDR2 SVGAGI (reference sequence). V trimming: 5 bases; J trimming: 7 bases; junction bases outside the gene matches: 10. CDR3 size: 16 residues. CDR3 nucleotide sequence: TGTGCCAGCAGTAACACTTGGACAGGGGGCGGGAATGAGCAGTTCTTC. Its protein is CASSNTWTGGGNEQFF.

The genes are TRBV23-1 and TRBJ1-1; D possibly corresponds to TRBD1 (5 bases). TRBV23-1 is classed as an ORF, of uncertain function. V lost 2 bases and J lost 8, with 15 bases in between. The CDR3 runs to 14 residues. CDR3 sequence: CASSQEAGWSEAFF. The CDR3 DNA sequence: TGCGCCAGCAGTCAAGAGGCAGGGTGGTCGGAAGCTTTCTTT.

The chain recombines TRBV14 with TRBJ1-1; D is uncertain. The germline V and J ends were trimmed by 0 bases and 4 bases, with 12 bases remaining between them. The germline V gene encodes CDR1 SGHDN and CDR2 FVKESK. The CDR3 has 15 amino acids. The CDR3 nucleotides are TGTGCCAGCAGCCAAGAAACCCCCCGGAGCACTGAAGCTTTCTTT. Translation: CASSQETPRSTEAFF.

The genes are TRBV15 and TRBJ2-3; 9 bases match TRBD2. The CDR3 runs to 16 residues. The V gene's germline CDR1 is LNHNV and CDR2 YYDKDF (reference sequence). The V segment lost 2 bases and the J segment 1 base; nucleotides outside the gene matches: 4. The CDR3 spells CATSRLRLAGTDTQYF. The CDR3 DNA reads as TGTGCCACCAGCAGACTCCGACTAGCGGGCACAGATACGCAGTATTTT.